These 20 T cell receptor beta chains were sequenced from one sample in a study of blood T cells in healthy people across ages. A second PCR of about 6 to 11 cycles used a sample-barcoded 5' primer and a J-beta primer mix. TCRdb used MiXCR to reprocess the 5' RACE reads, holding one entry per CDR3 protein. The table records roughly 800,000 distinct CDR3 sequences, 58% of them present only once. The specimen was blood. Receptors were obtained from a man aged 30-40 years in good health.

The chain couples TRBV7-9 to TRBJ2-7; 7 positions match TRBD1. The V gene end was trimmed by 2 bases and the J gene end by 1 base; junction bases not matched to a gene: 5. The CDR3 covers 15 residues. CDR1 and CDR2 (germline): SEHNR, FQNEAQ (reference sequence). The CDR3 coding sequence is TGTGCCAGCAGCTTATCCGGGGACAGTTCCTACGAGCAGTACTTC. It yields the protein CASSLSGDSSYEQYF.

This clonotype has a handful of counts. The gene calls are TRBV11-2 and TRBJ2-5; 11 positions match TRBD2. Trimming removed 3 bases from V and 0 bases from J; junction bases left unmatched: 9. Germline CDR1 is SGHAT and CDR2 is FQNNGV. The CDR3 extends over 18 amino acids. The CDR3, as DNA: TGTGCCAGCAGCTTTTTGTCTAGCGGGGGGTCATACCAAGAGACCCAGTACTTC. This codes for CASSFLSSGGSYQETQYF.

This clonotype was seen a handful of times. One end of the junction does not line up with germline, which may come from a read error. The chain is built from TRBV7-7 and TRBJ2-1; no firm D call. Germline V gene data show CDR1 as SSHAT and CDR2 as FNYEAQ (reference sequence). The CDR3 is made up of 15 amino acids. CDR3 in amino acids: CASSLGPTQFNEQFF. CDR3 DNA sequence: TGTGCTAGCAGCCTCGGACCGACGCAGTTCAATGAGCAGTTCTTC.

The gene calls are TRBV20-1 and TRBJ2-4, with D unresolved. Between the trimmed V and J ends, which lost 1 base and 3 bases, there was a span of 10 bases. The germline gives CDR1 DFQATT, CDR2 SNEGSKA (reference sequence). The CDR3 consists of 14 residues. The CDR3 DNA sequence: TGCAGTGCTAGAGTCGGGCAAGGCAAAAACATTCAGTACTTC. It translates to CSARVGQGKNIQYF.

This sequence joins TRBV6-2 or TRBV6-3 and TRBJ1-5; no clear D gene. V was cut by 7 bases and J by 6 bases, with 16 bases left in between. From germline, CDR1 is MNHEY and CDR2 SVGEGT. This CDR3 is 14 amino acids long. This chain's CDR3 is CASITPEGGQPQHF. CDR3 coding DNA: TGTGCCAGCATTACCCCGGAAGGAGGTCAGCCCCAGCATTTT.

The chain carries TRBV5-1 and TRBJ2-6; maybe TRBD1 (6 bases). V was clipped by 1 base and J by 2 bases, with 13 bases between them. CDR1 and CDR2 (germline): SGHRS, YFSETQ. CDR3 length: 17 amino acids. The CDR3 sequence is CASSLSGDPTGANVLTF. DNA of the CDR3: TGCGCCAGCAGCTTGTCAGGGGATCCCACTGGGGCCAACGTCCTGACTTTC.

In nucleotides, the CDR3 is TGTGCCACCAGGCAAGAGGATACGCAGTATTTT. The encoded protein is CATRQEDTQYF. The chain carries TRBV15 and TRBJ2-3, with D unresolved. Germline V gene lookup returns CDR1 LNHNV and CDR2 YYDKDF (reference sequence). Trimming took off 6 bases at V and 6 bases at J, with 7 bases between the two ends. This CDR3 contains 11 residues.

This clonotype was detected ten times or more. The CDR3 DNA sequence: TGTGCCACACAATCAAGGCGCGGGAGCCTTACAGATACGCAGTATTTT. Its translation is CATQSRRGSLTDTQYF. The chain recombines TRBV10-3 with TRBJ2-3; 7 bases match TRBD2. This CDR3 comprises 16 residues. Unmatched junction bases numbered 16, after V lost 10 bases and J lost 3 bases. Germline V lookup: CDR1 ENHRY, CDR2 SYGVKD.

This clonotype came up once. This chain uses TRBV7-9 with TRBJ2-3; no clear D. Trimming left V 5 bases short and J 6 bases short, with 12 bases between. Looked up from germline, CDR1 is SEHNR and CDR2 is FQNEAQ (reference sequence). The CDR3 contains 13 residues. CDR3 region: CASSANVGDTQYF. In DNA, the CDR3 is TGTGCCAGCAGCGCGAACGTAGGGGATACGCAGTATTTT.

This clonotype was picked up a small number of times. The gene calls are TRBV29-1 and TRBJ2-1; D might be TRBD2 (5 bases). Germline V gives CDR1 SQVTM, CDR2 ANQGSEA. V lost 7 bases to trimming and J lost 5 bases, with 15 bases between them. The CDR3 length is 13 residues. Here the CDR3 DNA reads TGCAGCGCAATTCTAGCTTTGCACAATGAGCAGTTCTTC. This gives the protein CSAILALHNEQFF.

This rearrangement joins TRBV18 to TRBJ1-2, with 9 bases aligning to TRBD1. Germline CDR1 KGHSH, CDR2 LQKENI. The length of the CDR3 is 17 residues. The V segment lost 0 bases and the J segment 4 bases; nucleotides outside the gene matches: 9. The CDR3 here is CASSPPGQGYWGYGYTF. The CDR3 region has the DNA TGTGCCAGCTCACCACCGGGACAGGGTTATTGGGGCTATGGCTACACCTTC.

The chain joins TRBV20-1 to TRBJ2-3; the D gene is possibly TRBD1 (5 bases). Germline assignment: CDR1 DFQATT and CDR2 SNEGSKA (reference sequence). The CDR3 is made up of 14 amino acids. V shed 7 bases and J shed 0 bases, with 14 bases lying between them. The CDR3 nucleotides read TGCAGTGGGGAAAGACAGCTCAGCACAGATACGCAGTATTTT. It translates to CSGERQLSTDTQYF.

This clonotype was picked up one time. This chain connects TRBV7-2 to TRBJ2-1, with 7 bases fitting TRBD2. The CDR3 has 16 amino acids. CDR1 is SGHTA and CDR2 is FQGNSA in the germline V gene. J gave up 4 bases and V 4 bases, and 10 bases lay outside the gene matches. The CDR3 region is CASSSSVSGVYNEQFF. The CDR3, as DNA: TGTGCCAGCAGCTCGAGTGTGAGCGGGGTTTACAATGAGCAGTTCTTC.

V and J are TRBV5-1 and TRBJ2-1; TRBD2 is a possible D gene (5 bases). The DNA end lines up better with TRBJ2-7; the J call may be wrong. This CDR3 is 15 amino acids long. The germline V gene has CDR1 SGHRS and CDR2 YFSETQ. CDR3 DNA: TGCGCCAGCAGCTTTCAGCGGAGCTCCTACAATGAGCAGTACTTC. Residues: CASSFQRSSYNEQYF.

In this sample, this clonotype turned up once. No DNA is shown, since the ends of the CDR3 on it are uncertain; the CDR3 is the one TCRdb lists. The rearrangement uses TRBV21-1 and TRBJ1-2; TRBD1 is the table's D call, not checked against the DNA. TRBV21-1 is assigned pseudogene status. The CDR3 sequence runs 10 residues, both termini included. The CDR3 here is CASWGNGATF.

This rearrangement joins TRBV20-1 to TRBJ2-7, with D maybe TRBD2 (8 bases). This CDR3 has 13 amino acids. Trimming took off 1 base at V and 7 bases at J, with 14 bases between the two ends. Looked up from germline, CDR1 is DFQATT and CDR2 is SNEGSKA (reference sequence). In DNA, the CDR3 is TGCAGTGCTAGAGCGGGAGGGGGCTGGGAGCAGTACTTC. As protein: CSARAGGGWEQYF.

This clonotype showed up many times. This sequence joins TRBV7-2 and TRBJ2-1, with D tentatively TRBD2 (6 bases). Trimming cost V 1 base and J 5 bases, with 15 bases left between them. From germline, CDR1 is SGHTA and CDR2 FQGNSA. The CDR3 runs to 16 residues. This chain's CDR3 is CASSLVGTAGNNEQFF. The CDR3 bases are TGTGCCAGCAGCTTAGTAGGCACCGCGGGAAACAATGAGCAGTTCTTC.

CDR3 sequence reads: CASSGDRGNGYTF. The CDR3 region has the DNA TGCGCCAGCTCTGGGGACAGGGGAAATGGCTACACCTTC. The rearrangement links TRBV5-1 to TRBJ1-2; 10 bases are a match to TRBD1. Per germline, CDR1 SGHRS and CDR2 YFSETQ. With 7 bases clipped from V and 6 bases from J, the junction kept 6 bases outside the gene matches. The CDR3 totals 13 residues.

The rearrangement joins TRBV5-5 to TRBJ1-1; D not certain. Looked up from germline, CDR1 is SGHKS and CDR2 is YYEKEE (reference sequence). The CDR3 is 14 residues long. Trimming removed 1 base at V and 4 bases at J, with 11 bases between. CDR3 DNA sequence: TGTGCCAGCAGCTTGATGCGGGCTTCCACTGAAGCTTTCTTT. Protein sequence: CASSLMRASTEAFF.

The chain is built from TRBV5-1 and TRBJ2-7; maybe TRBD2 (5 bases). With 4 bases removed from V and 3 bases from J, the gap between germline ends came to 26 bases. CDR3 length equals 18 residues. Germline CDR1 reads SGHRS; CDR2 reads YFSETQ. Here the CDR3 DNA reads TGCGCCAGCAGCCCTAACCCCAACCCCGGGAAGAGGAACTACGAGCAGTACTTC. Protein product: CASSPNPNPGKRNYEQYF. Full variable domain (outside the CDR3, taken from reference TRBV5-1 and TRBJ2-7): KAGVTQTPRYLIKTRGQQVTLSCSPISGHRSVSWYQQTPGQGLQFLFEYFSETQRNKGNFPGRFSGRQFSNSRSEMNVSTLELGDSALYLCASSPNPNPGKRNYEQYFGPGTRLTVT.